This passage covers 24 T cell receptor beta chains from one sample sequenced in a study of T-cell memory formation after mild COVID-19. TCRdb fed the 5' RACE reads into MiXCR, producing one record per CDR3 protein. This table has about 430,000 distinct CDR3 sequences, less than 25% appearing once. Sequenced material: PBMCs or a T cell subset sorted from them (not recorded which). These receptors were obtained from an adult woman who had mild COVID-19 (a few samples of this study predate the infection). Cell type and time point are not known.

This clonotype was counted between two and nine times. V and J are TRBV27 and TRBJ2-7; tentative D call: TRBD2 (7 bases). Trimming shortened V by 4 bases and J by 6 bases, and 19 bases separated the two germline ends. The CDR3 loop spans 15 amino acids. Looked up from germline, CDR1 is MNHEY and CDR2 is SMNVEV (reference sequence). The CDR3 protein is CASSSPGGGPFEQYF. The CDR3 DNA reads TGTGCCAGCAGTTCCCCTGGGGGGGGCCCCTTCGAGCAGTACTTC.

This clonotype was recorded a few times. The rearrangement links TRBV6-2 or TRBV6-3 to TRBJ2-1; 7 nucleotides agree with TRBD2. Germline V gene lookup returns CDR1 MNHEY and CDR2 SVGEGT. V dropped 6 bases and J dropped 7; count of bases not matched to a gene: 6. The CDR3 sequence is 13 residues long. The CDR3 region is CASSGGWWNEQFF. The CDR3 coding sequence is TGTGCCAGCAGCGGGGGGTGGTGGAATGAGCAGTTCTTC.

A few counts support this clonotype. The chain recombines TRBV7-2 with TRBJ1-1; D gene uncertain. V gave up 6 bases and J gave up 0 bases, with 14 bases separating them. The CDR3 totals 15 residues. The germline V gene has CDR1 SGHTA and CDR2 FQGNSA. In DNA form, the CDR3 reads TGTGCCAGCAGTGCTCGGGCTGGGCTGAACACTGAAGCTTTCTTT. Its translation: CASSARAGLNTEAFF.

A few counts support this clonotype. J is TRBJ2-1 and V is TRBV6-5; 7 bases align to TRBD2. Germline trimming cut 8 bases from V and 6 bases from J; bases unmatched to any gene: 7. Germline V lookup: CDR1 MNHEY, CDR2 SVGAGI. The CDR3 sequence is 13 residues long. The CDR3 DNA is TGTGCCAGCCGGGACTACTTAGTCAATGAGCAGTTCTTC. Its translation: CASRDYLVNEQFF.

The chain has TRBV13 and TRBJ1-3; 8 bases are a match to TRBD1. This CDR3 is built from 15 residues. V lost 5 bases and J lost 4; bases outside the gene matches: 7. Germline CDR1 PRHDT, CDR2 FYEKMQ (reference sequence). CDR3 sequence (DNA): TGTGCCAGCAGCCTCCAGGGGGCACGGGGAAACACCATATATTTT. Amino acids: CASSLQGARGNTIYF.

This clonotype appeared a few times. The chain recombines TRBV7-2 with TRBJ1-4, with D maybe TRBD1 (6 bases). Germline-derived CDR1 and CDR2 are SGHTA and FQGNSA. Trimming stripped 1 base from V and 8 bases from J, with 17 bases between. This CDR3 spans 16 amino acids. This chain's CDR3 is CASSLGIGGLREKLFF. The DNA for the CDR3 is TGTGCCAGCAGCTTAGGGATCGGGGGGCTTCGGGAAAAACTGTTTTTT.

The chain employs TRBV10-3 and TRBJ2-3, with D perhaps TRBD1 (6 bases). This CDR3 spans 14 amino acids. Germline V gene data show CDR1 as ENHRY and CDR2 as SYGVKD. Between the trimmed V and J ends, which lost 3 bases and 0 bases, there was a span of 7 bases. The CDR3 region is CAISEQGSTDTQYF. The CDR3, as DNA: TGTGCCATCAGTGAACAGGGAAGCACAGATACGCAGTATTTT.

This clonotype was found a few times. The gene calls are TRBV11-2 and TRBJ2-7, with D possibly being TRBD1 or TRBD2 (6 bases each). Germline V gene data show CDR1 as SGHAT and CDR2 as FQNNGV. V gave up 4 bases and J gave up 2 bases, with 18 bases separating them. This CDR3 is built from 16 residues. CDR3 in amino acids: CASSSRRGTDTYEQYF. For the CDR3, the DNA is TGTGCCAGCAGCTCACGGAGGGGGACCGACACCTACGAGCAGTACTTC.

The chain combines TRBV2 with TRBJ1-1; perhaps TRBD1 as D (6 bases). Trimming shortened V by 0 bases and J by 8 bases, and 16 bases separated the two germline ends. The CDR3 has 15 residues. Germline CDR1 reads SNHLY; CDR2 reads FYNNEI. CDR3 amino acids: CASSEAEFQGPEAFF. The CDR3 DNA sequence: TGTGCCAGCAGTGAAGCGGAATTTCAGGGGCCGGAAGCTTTCTTT.

The chain joins TRBV24-1 to TRBJ2-7; no clear D gene. V was pared by 4 bases and J by 3 bases, with 9 bases between. CDR1 KGHDR and CDR2 SFDVKD come from the germline V gene. CDR3 length: 13 amino acids. The DNA of the CDR3 is TGTGCCACCAGTGAAGGTTCCAGCTACGAGCAGTACTTC. The encoded protein is CATSEGSSYEQYF.

The CDR3, as DNA: TGTGCCACCGGTAGAGGATCCGGGGAGCTGTTTTTT. Translation: CATGRGSGELFF. The chain recombines TRBV12-3 or TRBV12-4 with TRBJ2-2; unclear D gene. V lost 10 bases and J lost 6, with 12 bases in between. The CDR3 runs 12 residues.

The CDR3: CAINIRDSRSYEQYF. The CDR3 DNA is TGTGCCATCAACATCCGGGACAGCAGGTCCTACGAGCAGTACTTC. The chain couples TRBV10-3 to TRBJ2-7, with 7 positions matching TRBD1. The CDR3 has 15 residues. The J segment lost 1 base and the V segment lost 7 bases, leaving 10 bases of the junction unmatched. CDR1 is ENHRY, CDR2 SYGVKD, per germline.

This clonotype was seen more than once but under ten times. The chain links TRBV5-4 to TRBJ2-3; 7 nucleotides agree with TRBD1. Germline CDR1 SGHNT, CDR2 YYREEE (reference sequence). The CDR3 sequence is 14 residues long. V lost 5 bases and J lost 2; bases outside the gene matches: 5. The CDR3 DNA reads TGTGCCAGCAGTTATGGACAGGCCACAGATACGCAGTATTTT. This encodes CASSYGQATDTQYF.

This clonotype was detected only a few times. The chain combines TRBV4-3 with TRBJ2-3; unclear D gene. Trimming pared 4 bases from V and 5 bases from J, leaving 10 bases between. Germline-derived CDR1 and CDR2 are LGHNA and YSLEER. CDR3 length: 13 amino acids. In DNA, the CDR3 is TGCGCCAGCAGCCCTAGGCAGCGAGATACGCAGTATTTT. Its translation is CASSPRQRDTQYF.

This clonotype was counted only a few times. The chain combines TRBV7-9 with TRBJ2-1; no clear D. The CDR3 has 15 residues. Germline V gives CDR1 SEHNR, CDR2 FQNEAQ (reference sequence). Deletions cut 0 bases from V and 1 base from J, with 7 bases between. The CDR3 DNA is TGTGCCAGCAGCTTAGCGGGTCCTTCCTACAATGAGCAGTTCTTC. Translated: CASSLAGPSYNEQFF.

This clonotype was seen a few times. The genes are TRBV7-3 and TRBJ2-5; TRBD1 matches at 10 bases. The CDR3 spans 14 residues. Germline CDR1 SGHTA, CDR2 FQGTGA. With V trimmed by 5 bases and J by 9 bases, 9 bases remained unmatched. The DNA for the CDR3 is TGTGCCAGCAGCCAAATCCCCGGACAGGGGGCCCAGTACTTC. Its translation: CASSQIPGQGAQYF.

This chain uses TRBV2 with TRBJ2-3, with TRBD1 matching over 7 bases. Germline trimming cut 6 bases from V and 5 bases from J; bases unmatched to any gene: 14. Germline V gene sequence: CDR1 SNHLY, CDR2 FYNNEI. The CDR3 covers 16 residues. CDR3 sequence reads: CASSASQGVWEDTQYF. For the CDR3, the DNA is TGTGCCAGCAGCGCATCCCAGGGGGTTTGGGAAGATACGCAGTATTTT.

This clonotype was found a few times. V is TRBV10-3 and J is TRBJ1-1; D not certain. Per germline, CDR1 ENHRY and CDR2 SYGVKD. The length of the CDR3 is 11 residues. V was cut by 6 bases and J by 1 base, with 3 bases left in between. CDR3 loop: CAIRENTEAFF. In nucleotides, the CDR3 is TGTGCCATCAGAGAGAACACTGAAGCTTTCTTT.

This clonotype was picked up a small number of times. The V call is TRBV9, the J call TRBJ1-2; 9 bases map to TRBD1. The CDR3 is 16 residues long. V dropped 1 base and J dropped 4; count of bases not matched to a gene: 8. Germline V gene sequence: CDR1 SGDLS, CDR2 YYNGEE. The CDR3 DNA sequence: TGTGCCAGCAGCGTAAGGAGGGACAGGGATACCTATGGCTACACCTTC. It yields the protein CASSVRRDRDTYGYTF. The entire variable domain, with the rest obtained from reference TRBV9 and TRBJ1-2, is as follows: DSGVTQTPKHLITATGQRVTLRCSPRSGDLSVYWYQQSLDQGLQFLIQYYNGEERAKGNILERFSAQQFPDLHSELNLSSLELGDSALYFCASSVRRDRDTYGYTFGSGTRLTVV.

This chain joins TRBV21-1 and TRBJ2-1; whether TRBD2, the table's D call, matches the DNA was not checked. TRBV21-1 is deemed a pseudogene. The CDR3 contains 15 residues. The CDR3 region has the DNA TGTGCCAGCAGCAATTCCCTAGCACGGGGCAATGAGCAGTTCTTC. Its protein is CASSNSLARGNEQFF.

This clonotype was recorded at least ten times. The V call is TRBV12-3 or TRBV12-4, the J call TRBJ2-4, with 8 bases aligning to TRBD2. V dropped 7 bases and J dropped 1; count of bases not matched to a gene: 9. The CDR3 has 16 amino acids. In DNA form, the CDR3 reads TGTGCCAGCACTCGCAGCGGGAGCGCGGCCAAAAACATTCAGTACTTC. Amino acids: CASTRSGSAAKNIQYF.

The rearrangement uses TRBV12-3 or TRBV12-4 and TRBJ2-7; the match to TRBD2 covers 10 bases. Unmatched junction bases numbered 11, after V lost 6 bases and J lost 6 bases. The CDR3 totals 15 residues. CDR3 residues: CASSQTLAGGSEQYF. The CDR3 DNA follows: TGTGCCAGCAGCCAAACCTTAGCGGGAGGCAGCGAGCAGTACTTC.

The chain employs TRBV6-5 and TRBJ1-5, with TRBD1 matching 8 bases. The CDR3 is 15 residues long. With 5 bases clipped from V and 7 bases from J, the junction kept 10 bases outside the gene matches. CDR1 MNHEY and CDR2 SVGAGI come from the germline V gene. The CDR3 DNA follows: TGTGCCAGCAGTCCCCGGACAGGGACGAACCAGCCCCAGCATTTT. Protein sequence: CASSPRTGTNQPQHF.

This clonotype appeared many times. This sequence joins TRBV24-1 and TRBJ1-3; weak D call: TRBD1 (5 bases). Trimming pared 2 bases from V and 2 bases from J, leaving 12 bases between. From germline, CDR1 is KGHDR and CDR2 SFDVKD. The CDR3 runs to 16 residues. The CDR3 sequence is CATSDSRGGPGNTIYF. In DNA, the CDR3 is TGTGCCACCAGTGATTCAAGGGGAGGCCCTGGAAACACCATATATTTT.